The clone carrying this TCR beta chain has more than one count but fewer than ten. V lost 2 bases, J lost 6 bases, and 10 bases lay in between. The CDR3 spans 13 residues. Germline-derived CDR1 and CDR2 are MNHNY and SVGAGI (reference sequence). Recruits, aged roughly 18 to 89 years, lived in 24 US areas. The data were taken from a study of blood T cell repertoires in COVID-19. For the study at large: The analysed material was cDNA or gDNA that came from T cells, B-cell-depleted T cells, or PBMCs.

In the original processing: Scientists estimated how many nucleated cells there were by amplifying reference gene primers. Sequencing used immunoSEQ multiplex PCR; TCRdb keeps in-frame clones, though not all of them. V and J calls and clone size follow that table, whereas D and trimming were derived from the DNA. The top ten clones hold 2.4% of a sample with 130,000 or so clones, about 86% of them seen once. This clonotype was sampled from a man aged 35-49 years with acute COVID-19. The gene calls are TRBV6-6 and TRBJ1-2; D is unclear. The material sequenced was PBMCs or T cells enriched from blood (not recorded which). In DNA, the CDR3 is TGTGCCAGCAGTTACCGGGCCGGGAATGGCTACACCTTC. The encoded protein is CASSYRAGNGYTF.